This note documents a single T cell receptor (beta chain) sequence. The sample contains more than one DNA sequence encoding this CDR3. This record comes from a study of T cell responses to AZD1222 COVID-19 vaccine. The germline V gene encodes CDR1 KGHSH and CDR2 LQKENI. With V trimmed by 3 bases and J by 6 bases, 1 base remained unmatched. The CDR3 is 13 residues long. Libraries were prepared by immunoSEQ multiplex PCR; TCRdb keeps only in-frame clonotypes and omits some of them. The sample consists of 140,000 to 150,000 clones, 91% of them appearing once. The material was peripheral blood, obtained 28 days after the second AZD1222 dose. The chain links TRBV18 to TRBJ2-7, with TRBD1 matching over 11 bases. This receptor was identified in an adult who received the AZD1222 COVID-19 vaccine. The CDR3 loop reads CASSPGQGVEQYF. In DNA form, the CDR3 reads TGTGCCAGCTCACCGGGACAGGGGGTCGAGCAGTACTTC.